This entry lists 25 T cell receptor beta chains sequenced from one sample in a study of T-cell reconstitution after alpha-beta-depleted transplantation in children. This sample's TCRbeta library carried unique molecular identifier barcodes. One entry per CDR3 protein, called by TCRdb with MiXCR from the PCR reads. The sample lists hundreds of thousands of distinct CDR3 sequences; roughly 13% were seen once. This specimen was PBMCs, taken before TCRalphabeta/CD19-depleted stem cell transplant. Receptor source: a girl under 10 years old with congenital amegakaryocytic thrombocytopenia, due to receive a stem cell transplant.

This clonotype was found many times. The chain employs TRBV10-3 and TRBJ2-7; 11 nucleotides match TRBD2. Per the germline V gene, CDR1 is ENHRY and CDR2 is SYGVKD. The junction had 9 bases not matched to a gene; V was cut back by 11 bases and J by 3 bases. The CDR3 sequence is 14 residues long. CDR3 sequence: CAFDVAGGLYEQYF. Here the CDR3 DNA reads TGTGCCTTTGACGTAGCGGGAGGGCTCTACGAGCAGTACTTC.

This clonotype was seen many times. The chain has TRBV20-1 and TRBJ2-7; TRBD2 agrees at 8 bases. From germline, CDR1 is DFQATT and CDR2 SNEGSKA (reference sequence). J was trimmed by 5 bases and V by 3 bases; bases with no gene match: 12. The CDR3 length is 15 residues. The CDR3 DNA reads TGCAGTGCTAGTTTTTCGAGCGGGAGAAGAGACGAGCAGTACTTC. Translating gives CSASFSSGRRDEQYF.

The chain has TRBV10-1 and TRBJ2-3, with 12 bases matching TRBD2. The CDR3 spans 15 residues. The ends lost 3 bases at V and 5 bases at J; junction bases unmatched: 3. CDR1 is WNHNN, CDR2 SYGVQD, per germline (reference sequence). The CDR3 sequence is CASSDPGLAGDTQYF. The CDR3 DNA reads TGCGCCAGCAGTGATCCGGGACTAGCGGGAGATACGCAGTATTTT.

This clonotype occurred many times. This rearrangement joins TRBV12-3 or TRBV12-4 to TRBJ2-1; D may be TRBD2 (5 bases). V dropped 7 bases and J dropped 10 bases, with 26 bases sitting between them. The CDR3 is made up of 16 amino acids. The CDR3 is CASTQGGRLAVSEQFF. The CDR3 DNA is TGTGCCAGCACCCAAGGCGGGCGCCTCGCCGTATCCGAGCAGTTCTTC.

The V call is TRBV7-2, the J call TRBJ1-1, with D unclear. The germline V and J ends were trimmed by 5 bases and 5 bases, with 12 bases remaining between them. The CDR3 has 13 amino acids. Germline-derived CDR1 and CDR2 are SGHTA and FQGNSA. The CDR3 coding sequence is TGTGCCAGCAGCCGGGTGCGAAGAACTGAAGCTTTCTTT. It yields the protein CASSRVRRTEAFF.

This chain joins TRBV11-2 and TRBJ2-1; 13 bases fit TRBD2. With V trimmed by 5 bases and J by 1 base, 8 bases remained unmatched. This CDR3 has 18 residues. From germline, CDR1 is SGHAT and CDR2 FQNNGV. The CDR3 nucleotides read TGTGCCAGCAGCCTCGGACTAGCGGGAGTGCGATCCTACAATGAGCAGTTCTTC. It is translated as CASSLGLAGVRSYNEQFF.

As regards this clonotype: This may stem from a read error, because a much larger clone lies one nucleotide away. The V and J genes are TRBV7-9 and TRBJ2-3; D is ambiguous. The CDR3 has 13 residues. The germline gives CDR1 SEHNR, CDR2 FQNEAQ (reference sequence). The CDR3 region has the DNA TGTGTCAGCAGCACAAGGGGCACAGATACGCAGTATTTT. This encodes CVSSTRGTDTQYF. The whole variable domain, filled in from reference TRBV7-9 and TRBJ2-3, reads DTGVSQNPRHKITKRGQNVTFRCDPISEHNRLYWYRQTLGQGPEFLTYFQNEAQLEKSRLLSDRFSAERPKGSFSTLEIQRTEQGDSAMYLCVSSTRGTDTQYFGPGTRLTVL.

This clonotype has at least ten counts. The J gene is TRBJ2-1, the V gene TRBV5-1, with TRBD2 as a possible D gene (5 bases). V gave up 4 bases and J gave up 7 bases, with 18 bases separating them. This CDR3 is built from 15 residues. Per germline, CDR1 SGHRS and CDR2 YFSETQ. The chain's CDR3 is CASSHVGEGINEQFF. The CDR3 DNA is TGCGCCAGCAGCCACGTCGGGGAAGGGATAAATGAGCAGTTCTTC.

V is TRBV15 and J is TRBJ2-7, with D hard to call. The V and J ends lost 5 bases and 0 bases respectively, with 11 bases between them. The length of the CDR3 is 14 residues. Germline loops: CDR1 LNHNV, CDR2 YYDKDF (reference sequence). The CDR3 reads CATSGTGFSYEQYF. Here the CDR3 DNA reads TGTGCCACCAGCGGAACCGGGTTCTCCTACGAGCAGTACTTC.

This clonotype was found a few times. CDR3 region: CASSSDEGYGYTF. In nucleotides, the CDR3 is TGTGCCAGCAGTTCGGACGAGGGCTATGGCTACACCTTC. The chain couples TRBV12-3 or TRBV12-4 to TRBJ1-2, with D uncertain. The CDR3 contains 13 residues. The V and J ends lost 4 bases and 4 bases respectively, with 10 bases between them.

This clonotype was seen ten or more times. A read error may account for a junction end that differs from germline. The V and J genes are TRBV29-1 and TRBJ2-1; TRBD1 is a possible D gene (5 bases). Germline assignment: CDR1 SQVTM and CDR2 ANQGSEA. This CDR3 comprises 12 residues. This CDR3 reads CSVDMQGQRRVF. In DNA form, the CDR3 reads TGCAGCGTTGATATGCAGGGCCAACGTAGGGTCTTC.

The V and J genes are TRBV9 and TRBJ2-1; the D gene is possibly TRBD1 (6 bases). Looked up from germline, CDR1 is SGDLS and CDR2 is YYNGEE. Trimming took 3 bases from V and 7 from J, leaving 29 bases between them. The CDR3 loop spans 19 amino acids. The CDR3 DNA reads TGTGCCAGCAGCGAGCCAGTCCCAAACACAGGGCCGGCTGTAAATGAGCAGTTCTTC. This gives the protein CASSEPVPNTGPAVNEQFF.

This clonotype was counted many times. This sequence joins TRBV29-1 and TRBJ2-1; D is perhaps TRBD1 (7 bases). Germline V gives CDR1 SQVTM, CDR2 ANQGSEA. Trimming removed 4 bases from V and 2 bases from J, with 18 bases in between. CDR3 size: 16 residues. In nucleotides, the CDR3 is TGCAGCGTTGTCGACCGGACCAGGGGGGCCTACAATGAGCAGTTCTTC. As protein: CSVVDRTRGAYNEQFF.

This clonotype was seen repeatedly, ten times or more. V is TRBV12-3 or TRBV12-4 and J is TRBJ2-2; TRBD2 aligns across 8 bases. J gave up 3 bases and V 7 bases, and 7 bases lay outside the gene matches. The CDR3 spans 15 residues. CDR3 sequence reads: CASKFTSGYTGELFF. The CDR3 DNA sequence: TGTGCCAGCAAGTTCACTAGCGGCTACACCGGGGAGCTGTTTTTT.

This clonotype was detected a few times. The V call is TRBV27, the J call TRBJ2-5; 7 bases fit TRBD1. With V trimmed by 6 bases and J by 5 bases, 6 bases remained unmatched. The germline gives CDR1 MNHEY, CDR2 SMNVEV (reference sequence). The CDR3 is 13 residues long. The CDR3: CASRPDRLETQYF. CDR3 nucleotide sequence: TGTGCCAGCAGACCGGACAGGCTGGAGACCCAGTACTTC.

CDR3 bases: TGCAGCGTCCAACTGGGTGGCACAGATACGCAGTATTTT. It yields the protein CSVQLGGTDTQYF. This chain connects TRBV29-1 to TRBJ2-3, with D unclear. The V and J ends lost 6 bases and 1 base respectively, with 11 bases between them. The CDR3 consists of 13 residues. In germline, CDR1 is SQVTM, CDR2 ANQGSEA.

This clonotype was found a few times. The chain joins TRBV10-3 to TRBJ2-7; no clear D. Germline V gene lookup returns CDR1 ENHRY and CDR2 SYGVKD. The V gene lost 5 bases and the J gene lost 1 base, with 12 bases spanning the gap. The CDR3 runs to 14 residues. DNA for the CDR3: TGTGCCATCAGTTTCTCACAAGAATCCTACGAGCAGTACTTC. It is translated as CAISFSQESYEQYF.

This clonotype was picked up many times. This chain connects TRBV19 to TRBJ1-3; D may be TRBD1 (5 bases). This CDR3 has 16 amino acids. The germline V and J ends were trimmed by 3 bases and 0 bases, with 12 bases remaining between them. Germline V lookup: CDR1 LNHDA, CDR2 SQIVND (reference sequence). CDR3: CASSIGGQGSGNTIYF. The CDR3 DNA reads TGTGCCAGTAGTATTGGCGGACAAGGCTCTGGAAACACCATATATTTT.

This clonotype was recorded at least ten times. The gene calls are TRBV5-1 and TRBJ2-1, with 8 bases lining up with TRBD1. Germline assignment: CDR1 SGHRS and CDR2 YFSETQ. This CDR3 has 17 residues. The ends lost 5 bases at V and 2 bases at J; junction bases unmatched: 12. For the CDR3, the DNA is TGCGCCAGCAGTAAGGTCCTTCAGGACAGGGCCTACAATGAGCAGTTCTTC. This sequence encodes CASSKVLQDRAYNEQFF.

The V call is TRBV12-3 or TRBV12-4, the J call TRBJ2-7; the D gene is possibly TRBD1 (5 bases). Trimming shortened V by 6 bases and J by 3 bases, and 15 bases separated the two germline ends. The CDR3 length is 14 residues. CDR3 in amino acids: CASSSFGADYEQYF. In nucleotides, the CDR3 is TGTGCCAGCAGCAGTTTTGGGGCAGACTACGAGCAGTACTTC.

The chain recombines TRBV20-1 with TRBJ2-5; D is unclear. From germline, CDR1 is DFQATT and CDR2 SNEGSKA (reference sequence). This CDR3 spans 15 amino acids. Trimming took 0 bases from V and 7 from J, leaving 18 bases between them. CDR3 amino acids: CSARDLLVTKGTQYF. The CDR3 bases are TGCAGTGCTAGAGACCTCCTAGTTACCAAGGGGACCCAGTACTTC.

CDR3: CASSLGQDIQYF. For the CDR3, the DNA is TGTGCCAGCAGCTTGGGACAGGACATTCAGTACTTC. This chain links TRBV7-9 with TRBJ2-4, with 8 positions matching TRBD1. The CDR3 has 12 amino acids. The trim removed 3 bases at V and 8 bases at J, leaving 0 bases unmatched. The germline V gene has CDR1 SEHNR and CDR2 FQNEAQ (reference sequence).

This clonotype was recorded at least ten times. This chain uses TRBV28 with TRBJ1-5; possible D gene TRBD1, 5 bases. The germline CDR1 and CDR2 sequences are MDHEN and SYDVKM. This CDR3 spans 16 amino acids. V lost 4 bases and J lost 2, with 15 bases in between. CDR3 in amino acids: CASSSEGIWGNQPQHF. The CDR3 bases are TGTGCCAGCAGTTCCGAGGGGATATGGGGCAATCAGCCCCAGCATTTT.

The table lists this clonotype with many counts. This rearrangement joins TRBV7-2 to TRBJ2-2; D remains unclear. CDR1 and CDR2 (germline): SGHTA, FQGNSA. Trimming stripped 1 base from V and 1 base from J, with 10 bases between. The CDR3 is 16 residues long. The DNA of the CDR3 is TGTGCCAGCAGCTTAGTTAGGCTAGGGAACACCGGGGAGCTGTTTTTT. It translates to CASSLVRLGNTGELFF. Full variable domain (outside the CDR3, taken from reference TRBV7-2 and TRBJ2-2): GAGVSQSPSNKVTEKGKDVELRCDPISGHTALYWYRQSLGQGLEFLIYFQGNSAPDKSGLPSDRFSAERTGGSVSTLTIQRTQQEDSAVYLCASSLVRLGNTGELFFGEGSRLTVL.

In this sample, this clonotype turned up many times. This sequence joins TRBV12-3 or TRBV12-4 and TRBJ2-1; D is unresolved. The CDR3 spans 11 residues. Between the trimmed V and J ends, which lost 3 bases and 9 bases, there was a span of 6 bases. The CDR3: CASSFTAEQFF. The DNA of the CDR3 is TGTGCCAGCAGTTTCACGGCTGAGCAGTTCTTC.